This T cell receptor beta chain is drawn from a study of blood T cell repertoires in COVID-19. Produced via immunoSEQ multiplex PCR; TCRdb's table is partial and in-frame only. The sample carries 100,000 to 150,000 clones, around 87% recorded once. V lost 4 bases to trimming and J lost 4 bases; unmatched junction nucleotides: 4. Germline V lookup: CDR1 LNHDA, CDR2 SQIVND (reference sequence). The CDR3 is 14 residues long. This receptor was identified in a man in his sixties or seventies with active COVID-19. Specimen: peripheral blood. V usage is TRBV19 and J usage is TRBJ2-7; the match to TRBD1 covers 10 bases. The CDR3, as DNA: TGTGCCAGTAGTAGAGGGGGACAGGGGTACGAGCAGTACTTC. Encoded protein: CASSRGGQGYEQYF.